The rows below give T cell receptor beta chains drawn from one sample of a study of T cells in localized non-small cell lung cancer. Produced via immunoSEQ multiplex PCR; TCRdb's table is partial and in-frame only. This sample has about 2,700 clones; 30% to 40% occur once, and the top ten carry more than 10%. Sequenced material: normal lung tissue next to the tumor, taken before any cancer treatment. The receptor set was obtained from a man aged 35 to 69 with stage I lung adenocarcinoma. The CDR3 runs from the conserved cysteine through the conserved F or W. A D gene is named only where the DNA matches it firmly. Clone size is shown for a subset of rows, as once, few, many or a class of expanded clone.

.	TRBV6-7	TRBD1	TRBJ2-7	TGTGCCAGCAGTCGCACTCAACAGGGGGTCGACGAGCAGTACTTC	CASSRTQQGVDEQYF
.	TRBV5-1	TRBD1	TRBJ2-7	TGCGCCAGCAGCTTTACAGGGGGTACAAGGGAGCAGTACTTC	CASSFTGGTREQYF
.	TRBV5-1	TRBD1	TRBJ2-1	TGCGCCAGCAGGTCCGGGACAGGGACTCACTACAATGAGCAGTTCTTC	CASRSGTGTHYNEQFF
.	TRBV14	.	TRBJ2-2	TGTGCCAGCAGCCAAGTGCTAAACACCGGGGAGCTGTTTTTT	CASSQVLNTGELFF
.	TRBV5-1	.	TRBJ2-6	TGCGCCAGCAGCTTGGACGTCCCTGGGGCCAACGTCCTGACTTTC	CASSLDVPGANVLTF
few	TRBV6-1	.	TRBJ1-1	TGTGCCAGCAGTGAAGGGGCGGGATTAACAGGCTTT	CASSEGAGLTGF
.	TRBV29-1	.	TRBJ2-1	TGCAGCGTTAGGGCCCTAGGGAATGAGCAGTTCTTC	CSVRALGNEQFF
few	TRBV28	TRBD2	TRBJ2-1	TGTGCCAGCAGTTTAATAGCGGGTGTAGGCAATGAGCAGTTCTTC	CASSLIAGVGNEQFF
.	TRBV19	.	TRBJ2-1	TGTGCCAGTAGTATTACAGGGTGGAATGAGCAGTTCTTC	CASSITGWNEQFF
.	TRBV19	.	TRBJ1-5	TGTGCCAGTAGTATGGGGGTTTGGGGCAATCAGCCCCAGCATTTT	CASSMGVWGNQPQHF
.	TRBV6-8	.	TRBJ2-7	TGTGCCAGCAGTTACGATCCTGCCTACGAGCAGTACTTC	CASSYDPAYEQYF
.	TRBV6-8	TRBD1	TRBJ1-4	TGTGCCAGCAGCCGGACAGGGGGGACTAATGAAAAACTGTTTTTT	CASSRTGGTNEKLFF
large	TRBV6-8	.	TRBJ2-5	TGTGCCAGCAGCGACGAGGGGGGCTCTACAGAGACCCAGTACTTC	CASSDEGGSTETQYF
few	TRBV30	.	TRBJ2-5	TGTGCCTGGAACCTTAGGGGGGGGCAAGAGACCCAGTACTTC	CAWNLRGGQETQYF
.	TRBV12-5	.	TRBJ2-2	TGTGCTAGCCCTCGCGGTCTAAAGGATAGGGAGCTGTTTTTT	CASPRGLKDRELFF
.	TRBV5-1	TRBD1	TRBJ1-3	TGCGCCAGCAGCTCAGGACAGGTTAATGGAAACACCATATATTTT	CASSSGQVNGNTIYF
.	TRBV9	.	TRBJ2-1	TGTGCCAGCAGCGTAGCTGCCCCTAGTGGCAATGAGCAGTTCTTC	CASSVAAPSGNEQFF
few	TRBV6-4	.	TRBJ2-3	TGTGCCAGCAGTGAAAGGGCGGGCCCAGATACGCAGTATTTT	CASSERAGPDTQYF